The 20 T cell receptor beta chains given below trace back to one sample, sequenced in a study of OX40 agonist ivuxolimab in advanced cancers. TCRdb keeps only in-frame clones here, not all; method: immunoSEQ multiplex PCR. This sample yields some 20,000 clones, of which around three quarters are seen a single time; roughly 20% belongs to the top ten. The sample here was CD4+ or CD8+ T cells sorted from blood, taken in a trial of the OX40 agonist ivuxolimab. These receptors all come from an adult with an advanced solid tumor such as melanoma, head and neck, liver or kidney cancer.

This chain joins TRBV7-9 and TRBJ1-2, with 9 bases aligning to TRBD1. The CDR3 is made up of 15 amino acids. Germline lookup yields CDR1 SEHNR and CDR2 FQNEAQ (reference sequence). V was pared by 5 bases and J by 3 bases, with 7 bases of the junction left unmatched. The CDR3 reads CASSHSTGGDYGYTF. The CDR3 DNA reads as TGTGCCAGCAGCCACTCGACAGGGGGGGACTATGGCTACACCTTC. Full variable domain (remainder filled in from reference TRBV7-9 and TRBJ1-2): DTGVSQNPRHKITKRGQNVTFRCDPISEHNRLYWYRQTLGQGPEFLTYFQNEAQLEKSRLLSDRFSAERPKGSFSTLEIQRTEQGDSAMYLCASSHSTGGDYGYTFGSGTRLTVV.

In its sample, this clone was seen once. V and J are TRBV7-8 and TRBJ1-1; possibly TRBD1 for D (5 bases). Deletions cut 8 bases from V and 0 bases from J, with 28 bases between. Germline lookup yields CDR1 SGHVS and CDR2 FQNEAQ. This CDR3 is built from 19 residues. In DNA form, the CDR3 reads TGTGCCAGCGGCCGTGGGCAGGGAATCCACGGGGTCATGAACACTGAAGCTTTCTTT. Residues: CASGRGQGIHGVMNTEAFF.

The chain recombines TRBV5-6 with TRBJ2-3; a weak D match, TRBD1 (6 bases). CDR3 size: 17 residues. Germline assignment: CDR1 SGHDT and CDR2 YYEEEE. V was clipped by 1 base and J by 6 bases, with 21 bases between them. The CDR3 sequence is CASSLLTGLSGLDTQYF. The CDR3 nucleotides are TGTGCCAGCAGCTTGCTAACAGGGCTTTCAGGGTTGGATACGCAGTATTTT.

The chain is built from TRBV11-2 and TRBJ2-1; D gene unclear. The CDR3 has 13 residues. The germline CDR1 and CDR2 sequences are SGHAT and FQNNGV. With 0 bases removed from V and 4 bases from J, the gap between germline ends came to 4 bases. For the CDR3, the DNA is TGTGCCAGCAGCTTAGAGGGGTACAATGAGCAGTTCTTC. Translated, it gives CASSLEGYNEQFF.

The rearrangement joins TRBV25-1 to TRBJ2-7; no definite D call. The V end lost 3 bases, the J end lost 2 bases, and 5 bases lay between the germline ends. The CDR3 runs to 12 residues. The V gene's germline CDR1 is MGHDK and CDR2 SYGVNS. CDR3 sequence: CASSDLTYEQYF. The CDR3 bases are TGTGCCAGCAGTGACCTAACCTACGAGCAGTACTTC.

The chain joins TRBV7-9 to TRBJ2-3; D remains unclear. V lost 4 bases, J lost 2 bases, and 10 bases lay in between. Looked up from germline, CDR1 is SEHNR and CDR2 is FQNEAQ (reference sequence). The CDR3 length is 14 residues. The CDR3, as DNA: TGTGCCAGCAGCTCGGGTCGATACACAGATACGCAGTATTTT. It encodes CASSSGRYTDTQYF. Using reference TRBV7-9 and TRBJ2-3 for the parts outside the CDR3, the full variable domain is DTGVSQNPRHKITKRGQNVTFRCDPISEHNRLYWYRQTLGQGPEFLTYFQNEAQLEKSRLLSDRFSAERPKGSFSTLEIQRTEQGDSAMYLCASSSGRYTDTQYFGPGTRLTVL.

This sequence joins TRBV6-4 and TRBJ2-3; 8 bases line up with TRBD2. V trimming: 5 bases; J trimming: 2 bases; junction bases outside the gene matches: 6. The V gene's germline CDR1 is MRHNA and CDR2 SNTAGT. The CDR3 has 15 amino acids. The CDR3 DNA is TGTGCCAGCAGTCGGGGTAGCGGGGACACAGATACGCAGTATTTT. The encoded protein is CASSRGSGDTDTQYF.

V and J are TRBV15 and TRBJ1-1, with D hard to call. V lost 0 bases and J 2 bases, leaving 7 bases between the germline ends. Germline-derived CDR1 and CDR2 are LNHNV and YYDKDF (reference sequence). This CDR3 spans 14 amino acids. This chain's CDR3 is CATSREDGNTEAFF. CDR3 DNA: TGTGCCACCAGCAGAGAAGATGGTAACACTGAAGCTTTCTTT.

CDR3 sequence reads: CAWGPHRDRGPQHF. For the CDR3, the DNA is TGTGCCTGGGGGCCCCACAGGGATAGGGGGCCCCAGCATTTT. V is TRBV30 and J is TRBJ1-5, with D perhaps TRBD1 (6 bases). CDR1 GTSNPN and CDR2 SVGIG come from the germline V gene (reference sequence). Trimming removed 5 bases from V and 9 bases from J, with 20 bases in between. The CDR3 is 14 residues long.

In DNA form, the CDR3 reads TGTGCCAGCAGTTTATCGGGGTATCCAGATACGCAGTATTTT. This gives the protein CASSLSGYPDTQYF. The chain carries TRBV27 and TRBJ2-3; D is unclear. Trimming shortened V by 0 bases and J by 4 bases, and 8 bases separated the two germline ends. The CDR3 is made up of 14 amino acids. Germline lookup yields CDR1 MNHEY and CDR2 SMNVEV (reference sequence).

This clone came up a few times. The J gene is TRBJ2-3, the V gene TRBV13, with D unresolved. The germline CDR1 and CDR2 sequences are PRHDT and FYEKMQ (reference sequence). This CDR3 has 13 residues. Trimming left V 2 bases short and J 3 bases short, with 6 bases between. CDR3 nucleotide sequence: TGTGCCAGCAGCTTATCGTTGACAGATACGCAGTATTTT. Protein: CASSLSLTDTQYF.

The J gene is TRBJ2-3, the V gene TRBV4-3, with TRBD1 as a possible D gene (5 bases). Germline V CDR1 and CDR2: LGHNA, YSLEER. The germline V and J ends were trimmed by 0 bases and 0 bases, with 7 bases remaining between them. CDR3 length equals 15 residues. The DNA for the CDR3 is TGCGCCAGCAGCCAAGACCCAGGGAGCACAGATACGCAGTATTTT. Its protein product is CASSQDPGSTDTQYF.

The V call is TRBV12-5, the J call TRBJ1-1; D is perhaps TRBD1 (5 bases). The CDR3 contains 14 residues. Germline values: CDR1 LGHNT, CDR2 FRNRAP. The germline V and J ends were trimmed by 4 bases and 1 base, with 10 bases remaining between them. CDR3 sequence: CASGYQGGNTEAFF. In DNA, the CDR3 is TGTGCTAGTGGTTATCAGGGTGGGAACACTGAAGCTTTCTTT.

V and J are TRBV14 and TRBJ2-3; D is perhaps TRBD1 (6 bases). Trimming stripped 1 base from V and 2 bases from J, with 13 bases between. CDR3 size: 16 residues. Per germline, CDR1 SGHDN and CDR2 FVKESK. The CDR3 loop is CASSQVPGHYTDTQYF. DNA for the CDR3: TGTGCCAGCAGCCAAGTTCCGGGACATTACACAGATACGCAGTATTTT.

The genes are TRBV7-9 and TRBJ1-1, with TRBD1 as a possible D gene (5 bases). The germline V gene encodes CDR1 SEHNR and CDR2 FQNEAQ (reference sequence). The CDR3 runs to 15 residues. Trimming pared 5 bases from V and 7 bases from J, leaving 20 bases between. Written as DNA, the CDR3 is TGTGCCAGCAGCCCGGCTGCGGTCGGGGGGAGTGAAGCTTTCTTT. Protein sequence: CASSPAAVGGSEAFF.

The CDR3 nucleotides are TGTGCCAGCAGCCCGGGTACCACTGAAGCTTTCTTT. Protein product: CASSPGTTEAFF. The rearrangement uses TRBV9 and TRBJ1-1, with D unclear. Germline CDR1 SGDLS, CDR2 YYNGEE. The CDR3 consists of 12 residues. V lost 4 bases, J lost 4 bases, and 8 bases lay in between.

This clone was picked up one time. CDR3 region: CASSSNTGNTIYF. For the CDR3, the DNA is TGTGCCAGCAGCTCTAACACTGGAAACACCATATATTTT. V usage is TRBV7-6 and J usage is TRBJ1-3, with unresolved D. V was pared by 4 bases and J by 2 bases, with 6 bases between. CDR1 and CDR2 from the germline V gene are SGHVS and FNYEAQ. CDR3 length equals 13 residues. Based on the CDR3 plus reference TRBV7-6 and TRBJ1-3, the full variable domain is GAGVSQSPRYKVTKRGQDVALRCDPISGHVSLYWYRQALGQGPEFLTYFNYEAQQDKSGLPNDRFSAERPEGSISTLTIQRTEQRDSAMYRCASSSNTGNTIYFGEGSWLTVV.

J is TRBJ2-5 and V is TRBV5-5; 9 bases map to TRBD2. The V segment lost 4 bases and the J segment 6 bases; nucleotides outside the gene matches: 7. The CDR3 extends over 14 amino acids. Germline CDR1 reads SGHKS; CDR2 reads YYEKEE (reference sequence). CDR3 loop: CASSLLSSGKTQYF. The CDR3 DNA reads as TGTGCCAGCAGCCTCCTTTCTAGCGGGAAGACCCAGTACTTC.

CDR3 nucleotide sequence: TGTGCCAGCAGCCCGCTAGCGGGGGGAGCAGATACGCAGTATTTT. The encoded protein is CASSPLAGGADTQYF. The chain joins TRBV11-3 to TRBJ2-3, with 11 bases fitting TRBD2. Germline loops: CDR1 SGHNT, CDR2 YENEEA. This CDR3 contains 15 residues. Unmatched junction bases numbered 5, after V lost 5 bases and J lost 4 bases.

The chain combines TRBV11-1 with TRBJ1-2; the D gene is possibly TRBD1 (5 bases). This CDR3 contains 13 residues. The germline V gene encodes CDR1 SGHAT and CDR2 FQDESV (reference sequence). V dropped 5 bases and J dropped 1 base, with 8 bases sitting between them. The CDR3 bases are TGTGCCAGCAGCGACGGGGGTAACTATGGCTACACCTTC. This sequence encodes CASSDGGNYGYTF.